The sequence of this T cell receptor beta chain was determined in a study of cytomegalovirus exposure and HLA in healthy donors. Whole-study results and caveats: Accurate HLA-A and HLA-B prediction from TCR beta sequences was reported for most subjects. Several top significant clusters appeared, in a later analysis, to be linked to common viral pathogens. In an earlier analysis, most TCR beta V segments were productive about 90% or about 30% of the time.

The V gene's germline CDR1 is SGHTA and CDR2 FQGNSA. The CDR3 has 13 amino acids. V lost 5 bases to trimming and J lost 7 bases, with 14 bases between them. As regards this clone: Its antigen remains unknown.

The PCR employed 60 Vbeta primers together with 13 Jbeta primers. Profiled with immunoSEQ multiplex PCR; TCRdb holds only in-frame clones, not every one. Its table lists about 130,000 clones. The sequence was obtained from a man aged 18 to 29 in good health and CMV-seronegative. The chain carries TRBV7-2 and TRBJ1-1; TRBD1 is a possible D gene (5 bases). Sequencing was done on a sample of PBMCs. The DNA of the CDR3 is TGTGCCAGCAGCCCTAACCCGACAGTTGAAGCTTTCTTT. It translates to CASSPNPTVEAFF.